A single sample gave rise to the 21 T cell receptor beta chains below, sequenced in a study of OX40 agonist ivuxolimab in advanced cancers. Assay used: immunoSEQ multiplex PCR; TCRdb lists only in-frame clones, some missing. The sample holds more than 45,000 clones; 85% to 90% are singletons and the top ten take less than 2.5%. The sample here was CD4+ or CD8+ T cells sorted from blood, taken in a trial of the OX40 agonist ivuxolimab. All receptors come from an adult with an advanced solid tumor such as melanoma, head and neck, liver or kidney cancer.

The rearrangement joins TRBV5-1 to TRBJ2-2; D is possibly TRBD1 or TRBD2 (5 bases each). The CDR3 runs to 14 residues. Germline-derived CDR1 and CDR2 are SGHRS and YFSETQ. Trimming stripped 4 bases from V and 7 bases from J, with 14 bases between. The CDR3 is CASSGGPGGGELFF. The CDR3 nucleotides are TGCGCCAGCAGCGGGGGACCCGGAGGCGGGGAGCTGTTTTTT.

The chain links TRBV7-8 to TRBJ2-3; possible D gene TRBD2, 6 bases. The germline V gene has CDR1 SGHVS and CDR2 FQNEAQ. Trimming removed 2 bases at V and 4 bases at J, with 10 bases between. The CDR3 spans 14 residues. In DNA form, the CDR3 reads TGTGCCAGCAGCTTAATGGAGGGCCCAGATACGCAGTATTTT. Protein product: CASSLMEGPDTQYF. Full variable domain (outside the CDR3, taken from reference TRBV7-8 and TRBJ2-3): GAGVSQSPRYKVAKRGQDVALRCDPISGHVSLFWYQQALGQGPEFLTYFQNEAQLDKSGLPSDRFFAERPEGSVSTLKIQRTQQEDSAVYLCASSLMEGPDTQYFGPGTRLTVL.

The chain carries TRBV5-4 and TRBJ2-1; TRBD2 matches at 15 bases. The junction had 5 bases not matched to a gene; V was cut back by 4 bases and J by 6 bases. Germline lookup yields CDR1 SGHNT and CDR2 YYREEE (reference sequence). The CDR3 length is 16 residues. Written as DNA, the CDR3 is TGTGCCAGCAGCCTGGGACTAGCGGGAGGCATCAATGAGCAGTTCTTC. Translating gives CASSLGLAGGINEQFF.

The chain joins TRBV6-6 to TRBJ2-7; D is unresolved. The CDR3 consists of 12 residues. Trimming stripped 3 bases from V and 0 bases from J, with 3 bases between. Per germline, CDR1 MNHNY and CDR2 SVGAGI (reference sequence). Here the CDR3 DNA reads TGTGCCAGCAGTTATAACTCCTACGAGCAGTACTTC. This gives the protein CASSYNSYEQYF.

The CDR3 DNA reads as TGTGCCAGCAGTCCTAGGGGGCCGGGGGAGCTGTTTTTT. Translating gives CASSPRGPGELFF. The chain joins TRBV6-6 to TRBJ2-2, with TRBD1 matching over 7 bases. Germline CDR1 MNHNY, CDR2 SVGAGI (reference sequence). The CDR3 extends over 13 amino acids. With 5 bases clipped from V and 8 bases from J, the junction kept 5 bases outside the gene matches.

This clone was picked up a small number of times. CDR3 sequence reads: CASSRGVDTEAFF. The CDR3 DNA sequence: TGTGCCAGCAGCCGAGGGGTGGACACTGAAGCTTTCTTT. V and J are TRBV11-3 and TRBJ1-1; a possible D gene is TRBD1 (5 bases). Germline lookup yields CDR1 SGHNT and CDR2 YENEEA. The CDR3 has 13 amino acids. Trimming pared 5 bases from V and 3 bases from J, leaving 10 bases between.

The V and J genes are TRBV25-1 and TRBJ2-1; perhaps TRBD2 as D (5 bases). V gave up 2 bases and J gave up 8 bases, with 19 bases separating them. The CDR3 has 16 amino acids. Germline CDR1 reads MGHDK; CDR2 reads SYGVNS. The CDR3 nucleotides are TGTGCCAGCAGTGAAATAAGCACTAGTTTGTTCCATGAGCAGTTCTTC. Translating it yields CASSEISTSLFHEQFF.

V is TRBV19 and J is TRBJ2-5; D might be TRBD2 (6 bases). V lost 4 bases and J 4 bases, leaving 13 bases between the germline ends. There are 14 residues in the CDR3. Germline V gene lookup returns CDR1 LNHDA and CDR2 SQIVND (reference sequence). The CDR3 DNA sequence: TGTGCCAGTAGTACGTCGGGGGTATCAGAGACCCAGTACTTC. The encoded protein is CASSTSGVSETQYF.

V usage is TRBV7-2 and J usage is TRBJ1-1; TRBD1 matches 7 bases. The V gene's germline CDR1 is SGHTA and CDR2 FQGNSA. CDR3 length: 13 residues. After removal of 1 base from V and 11 bases from J, the junction contained 7 bases not matched to a gene. The CDR3 here is CASSLGVDRVAFF. In DNA, the CDR3 is TGTGCCAGCAGCTTAGGGGTAGACAGGGTGGCTTTCTTT.

The chain recombines TRBV18 with TRBJ2-5; D is ambiguous. Trimming took off 3 bases at V and 5 bases at J, with 7 bases between the two ends. The CDR3 length is 12 residues. Germline-derived CDR1 and CDR2 are KGHSH and LQKENI. CDR3 residues: CASSPFGETQYF. The DNA for the CDR3 is TGTGCCAGCTCACCCTTCGGGGAGACCCAGTACTTC.

The chain employs TRBV27 and TRBJ2-3; possibly TRBD1 for D (5 bases). This CDR3 has 13 amino acids. Germline V lookup: CDR1 MNHEY, CDR2 SMNVEV (reference sequence). Trimming removed 6 bases from V and 3 bases from J, with 10 bases in between. CDR3 protein: CASRGAGTDTQYF. The CDR3 DNA follows: TGTGCCAGCAGAGGAGCAGGGACAGATACGCAGTATTTT.

This chain links TRBV2 with TRBJ2-4, with D unclear. The CDR3 sequence is 14 residues long. With 1 base removed from V and 0 bases from J, the gap between germline ends came to 4 bases. The germline V gene has CDR1 SNHLY and CDR2 FYNNEI. CDR3 sequence (DNA): TGTGCCAGCAGTGAAGGGGTAGCCAAAAACATTCAGTACTTC. Translation gives CASSEGVAKNIQYF.

The chain has TRBV6-5 and TRBJ2-7, with TRBD1 matching over 8 bases. Trimming took 7 bases from V and 1 from J; bases not matched to a gene: 6. The CDR3 has 14 residues. Germline assignment: CDR1 MNHEY and CDR2 SVGAGI. Written as DNA, the CDR3 is TGTGCCAGCAAAATGGGACAGGTGTCCTACGAGCAGTACTTC. As protein: CASKMGQVSYEQYF.

V and J are TRBV18 and TRBJ1-1, with 7 nucleotides matching TRBD1. This CDR3 is built from 14 residues. Trimming at V came to 6 bases and at J to 0 bases, leaving 4 bases not matched to a gene. Looked up from germline, CDR1 is KGHSH and CDR2 is LQKENI. CDR3 coding DNA: TGTGCCAGCTCTTGGGACAGCGTGAACACTGAAGCTTTCTTT. This sequence encodes CASSWDSVNTEAFF.

The V call is TRBV19, the J call TRBJ2-2; a weak D match, TRBD1 (5 bases). The CDR3 is made up of 15 amino acids. Trimming removed 5 bases at V and 7 bases at J, with 17 bases between. Per the germline V gene, CDR1 is LNHDA and CDR2 is SQIVND (reference sequence). The CDR3 here is CASSHLGQGHGELFF. CDR3 sequence (DNA): TGTGCCAGTAGTCATTTAGGGCAGGGTCACGGGGAGCTGTTTTTT.

The chain joins TRBV7-2 to TRBJ2-3, with 9 bases fitting TRBD2. The ends lost 1 base at V and 6 bases at J; junction bases unmatched: 8. This CDR3 comprises 16 residues. The V gene's germline CDR1 is SGHTA and CDR2 FQGNSA. This CDR3 reads CASSLEASGNGDTQYF. CDR3 coding DNA: TGTGCCAGCAGCTTAGAGGCTAGCGGGAATGGTGATACGCAGTATTTT.

The chain recombines TRBV2 with TRBJ1-4; weak D call: TRBD1 (6 bases). The V gene's germline CDR1 is SNHLY and CDR2 FYNNEI. This CDR3 comprises 18 residues. The germline V and J ends were trimmed by 0 bases and 7 bases, with 21 bases remaining between them. The chain's CDR3 is CASSEARGGGSLPEKLFF. The CDR3 DNA sequence: TGTGCCAGCAGTGAAGCGCGGGGAGGGGGGTCTCTACCTGAAAAACTGTTTTTT.

The chain has TRBV7-9 and TRBJ2-7; D remains ambiguous. Germline CDR1 and CDR2: SEHNR and FQNEAQ (reference sequence). The V end lost 5 bases, the J end lost 2 bases, and 7 bases lay between the germline ends. The CDR3 is 12 residues long. This chain's CDR3 is CASSTNTYEQYF. Here the CDR3 DNA reads TGTGCCAGCAGCACGAATACCTACGAGCAGTACTTC.

This clone was seen more than once but under ten times. V is TRBV7-9 and J is TRBJ2-1; D possibly corresponds to TRBD2 (5 bases). CDR1 SEHNR and CDR2 FQNEAQ come from the germline V gene (reference sequence). Trimming removed 3 bases from V and 10 bases from J, with 10 bases in between. The CDR3 has 12 residues. CDR3 nucleotides: TGTGCCAGCAGCTTCGCGGGTGGGGAGCAGTTCTTC. It specifies CASSFAGGEQFF.

V gene TRBV29-1 combines with J gene TRBJ2-4; TRBD1 matches 11 bases. CDR1 SQVTM and CDR2 ANQGSEA come from the germline V gene. V lost 5 bases to trimming and J lost 6 bases; unmatched junction nucleotides: 3. The CDR3 consists of 13 residues. For the CDR3, the DNA is TGCAGCGTTCAAGGACAGGGGGCAAACATTCAGTACTTC. This gives the protein CSVQGQGANIQYF.

The chain uses TRBV5-8 and TRBJ1-5; D is undetermined. The CDR3 length is 17 residues. Looked up from germline, CDR1 is SGHTS and CDR2 is YDEGEE. V was trimmed by 1 base and J by 4 bases, leaving 18 bases between them. The CDR3 DNA sequence: TGTGCCAGCAGCTTGAGATACGGAACCTCGAAGAATCAGCCCCAGCATTTT. Translating gives CASSLRYGTSKNQPQHF.